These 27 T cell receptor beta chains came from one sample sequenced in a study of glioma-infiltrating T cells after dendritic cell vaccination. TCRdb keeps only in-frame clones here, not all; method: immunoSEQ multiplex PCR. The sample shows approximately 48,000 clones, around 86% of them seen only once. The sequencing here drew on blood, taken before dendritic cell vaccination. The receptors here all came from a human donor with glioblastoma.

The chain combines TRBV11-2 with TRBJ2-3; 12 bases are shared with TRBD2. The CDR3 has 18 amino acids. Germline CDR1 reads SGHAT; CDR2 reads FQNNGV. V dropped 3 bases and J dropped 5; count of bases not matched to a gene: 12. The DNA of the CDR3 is TGTGCCAGCAGCTTCTCTCTCCTAGCGGGGGGGTTGGGAGATACGCAGTATTTT. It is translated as CASSFSLLAGGLGDTQYF. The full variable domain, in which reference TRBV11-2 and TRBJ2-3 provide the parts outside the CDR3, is EAGVAQSPRYKIIEKRQSVAFWCNPISGHATLYWYQQILGQGPKLLIQFQNNGVVDDSQLPKDRFSAERLKGVDSTLKIQPAKLEDSAVYLCASSFSLLAGGLGDTQYFGPGTRLTVL.

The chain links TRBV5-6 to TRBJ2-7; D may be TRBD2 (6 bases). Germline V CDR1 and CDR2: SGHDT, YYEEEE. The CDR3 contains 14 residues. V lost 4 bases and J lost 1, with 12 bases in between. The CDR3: CASSRTGSSYEQYF. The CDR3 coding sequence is TGTGCCAGCAGCCGCACCGGGAGTTCCTACGAGCAGTACTTC.

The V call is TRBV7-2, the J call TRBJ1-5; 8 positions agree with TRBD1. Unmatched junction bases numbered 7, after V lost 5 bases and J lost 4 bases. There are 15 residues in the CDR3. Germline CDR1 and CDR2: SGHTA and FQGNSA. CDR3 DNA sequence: TGTGCCAGCAGCCGCACCGGGACAGGAAATCAGCCCCAGCATTTT. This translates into CASSRTGTGNQPQHF.

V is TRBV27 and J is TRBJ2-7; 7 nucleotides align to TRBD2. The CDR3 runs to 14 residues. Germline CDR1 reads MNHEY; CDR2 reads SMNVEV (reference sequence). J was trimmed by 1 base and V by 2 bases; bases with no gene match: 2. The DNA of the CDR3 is TGTGCCAGCAGTTTAGCGGGAGTGTCCTACGAGCAGTACTTC. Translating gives CASSLAGVSYEQYF.

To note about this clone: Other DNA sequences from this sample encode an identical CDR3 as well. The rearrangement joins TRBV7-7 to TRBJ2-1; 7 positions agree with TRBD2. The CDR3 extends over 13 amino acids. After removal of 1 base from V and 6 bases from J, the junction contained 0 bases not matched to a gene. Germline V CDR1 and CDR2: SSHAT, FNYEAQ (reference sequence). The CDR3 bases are TGTGCCAGCAGCTTAGGCGGGGGCAATGAGCAGTTCTTC. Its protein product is CASSLGGGNEQFF. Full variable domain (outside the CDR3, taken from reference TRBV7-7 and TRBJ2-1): GAGVSQSPRYKVTKRGQDVTLRCDPISSHATLYWYQQALGQGPEFLTYFNYEAQPDKSGLPSDRFSAERPEGSISTLTIQRTEQRDSAMYRCASSLGGGNEQFFGPGTRLTVL.

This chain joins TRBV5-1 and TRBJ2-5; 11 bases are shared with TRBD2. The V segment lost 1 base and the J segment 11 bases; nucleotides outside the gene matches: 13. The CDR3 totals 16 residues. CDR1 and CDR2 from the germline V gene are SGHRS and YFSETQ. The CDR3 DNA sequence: TGCGCCAGCAGCTTGCTGGTAGCGGGAGGGCCGGGGGAGCAGTACTTC. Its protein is CASSLLVAGGPGEQYF.

The DNA for the CDR3 is TGTGCCAGTAGTATGTTCGCTCCAGGGAGGAACTATGGCTACACCTTC. This gives the protein CASSMFAPGRNYGYTF. V gene TRBV19 combines with J gene TRBJ1-2; D perhaps matches TRBD1 (5 bases). The V gene lost 3 bases and the J gene lost 2 bases, with 16 bases spanning the gap. Germline V gene lookup returns CDR1 LNHDA and CDR2 SQIVND (reference sequence). The CDR3 contains 16 residues.

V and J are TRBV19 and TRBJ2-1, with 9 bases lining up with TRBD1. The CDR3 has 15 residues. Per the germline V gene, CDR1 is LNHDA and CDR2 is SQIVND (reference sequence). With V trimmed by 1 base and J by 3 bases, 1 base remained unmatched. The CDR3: CASSIGTGVYNEQFF. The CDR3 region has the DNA TGTGCCAGTAGTATAGGGACAGGGGTCTACAATGAGCAGTTCTTC.

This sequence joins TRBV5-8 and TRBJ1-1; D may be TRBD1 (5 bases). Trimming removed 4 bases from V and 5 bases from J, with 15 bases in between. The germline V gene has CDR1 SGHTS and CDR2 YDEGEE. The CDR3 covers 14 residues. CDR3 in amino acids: CASSPATGGTEAFF. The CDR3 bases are TGTGCCAGCAGCCCCGCGACGGGGGGAACTGAAGCTTTCTTT.

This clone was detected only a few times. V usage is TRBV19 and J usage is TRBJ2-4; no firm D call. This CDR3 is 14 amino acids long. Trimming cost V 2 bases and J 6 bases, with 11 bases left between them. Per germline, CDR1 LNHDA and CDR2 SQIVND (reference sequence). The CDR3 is CASSIKGDSNIQYF. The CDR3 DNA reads TGTGCCAGTAGTATAAAAGGAGATTCAAACATTCAGTACTTC.

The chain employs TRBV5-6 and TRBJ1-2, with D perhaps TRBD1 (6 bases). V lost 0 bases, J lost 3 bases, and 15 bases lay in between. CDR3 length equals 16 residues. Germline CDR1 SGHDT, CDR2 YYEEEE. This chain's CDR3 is CASSLDRGGPYYGYTF. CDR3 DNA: TGTGCCAGCAGCTTGGACCGCGGGGGGCCTTACTATGGCTACACCTTC. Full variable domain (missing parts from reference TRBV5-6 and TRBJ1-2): DAGVTQSPTHLIKTRGQQVTLRCSPKSGHDTVSWYQQALGQGPQFIFQYYEEEERQRGNFPDRFSGHQFPNYSSELNVNALLLGDSALYLCASSLDRGGPYYGYTFGSGTRLTVV.

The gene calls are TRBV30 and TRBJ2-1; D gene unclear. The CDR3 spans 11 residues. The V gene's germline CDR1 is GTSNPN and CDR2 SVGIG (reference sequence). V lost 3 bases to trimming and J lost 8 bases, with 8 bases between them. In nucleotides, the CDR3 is TGTGCCTGGAGGGTGGGCCATGAGCAGTTCTTC. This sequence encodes CAWRVGHEQFF.

The CDR3 here is CASSEAGAVIRPQHF. The CDR3 nucleotides read TGTGCCAGCAGTGAAGCAGGGGCGGTAATTCGACCCCAGCATTTT. The chain links TRBV6-1 to TRBJ1-5; the D gene is possibly TRBD1 (5 bases). Germline V gene data show CDR1 as MNHNS and CDR2 as SASEGT. The CDR3 contains 15 residues. V was clipped by 0 bases and J by 10 bases, with 16 bases between them.

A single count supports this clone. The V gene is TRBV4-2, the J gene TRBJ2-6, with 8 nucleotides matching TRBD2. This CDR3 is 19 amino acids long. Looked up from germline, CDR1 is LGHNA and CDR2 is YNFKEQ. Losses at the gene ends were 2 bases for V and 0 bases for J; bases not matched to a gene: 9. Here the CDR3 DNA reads TGTGCCAGCAGCCAACTCCCGCGGGGGGTCCTCTCTGGGGCCAACGTCCTGACTTTC. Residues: CASSQLPRGVLSGANVLTF.

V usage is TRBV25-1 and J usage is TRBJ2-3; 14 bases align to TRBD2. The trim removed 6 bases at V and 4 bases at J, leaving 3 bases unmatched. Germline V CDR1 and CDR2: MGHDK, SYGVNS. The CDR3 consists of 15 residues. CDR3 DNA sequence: TGTGCCAGCAGGACTAGCGGGAGGGCGGCAGATACGCAGTATTTT. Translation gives CASRTSGRAADTQYF.

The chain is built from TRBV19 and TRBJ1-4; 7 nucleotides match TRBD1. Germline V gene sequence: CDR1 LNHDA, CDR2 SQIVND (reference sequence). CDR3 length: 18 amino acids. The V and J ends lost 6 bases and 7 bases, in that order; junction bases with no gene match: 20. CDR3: CASSHPPMTGLLGEKLFF. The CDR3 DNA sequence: TGTGCCAGTAGCCATCCTCCGATGACAGGGCTATTAGGTGAAAAACTGTTTTTT. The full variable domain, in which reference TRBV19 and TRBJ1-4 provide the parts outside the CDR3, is DGGITQSPKYLFRKEGQNVTLSCEQNLNHDAMYWYRQDPGQGLRLIYYSQIVNDFQKGDIAEGYSVSREKKESFPLTVTSAQKNPTAFYLCASSHPPMTGLLGEKLFFGSGTQLSVL.

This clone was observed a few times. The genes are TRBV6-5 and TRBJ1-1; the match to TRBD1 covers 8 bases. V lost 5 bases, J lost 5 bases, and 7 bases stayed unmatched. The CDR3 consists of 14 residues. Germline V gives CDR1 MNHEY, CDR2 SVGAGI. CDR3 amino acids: CASSPGTGRTEAFF. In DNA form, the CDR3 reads TGTGCCAGCAGTCCCGGGACAGGCCGGACTGAAGCTTTCTTT.

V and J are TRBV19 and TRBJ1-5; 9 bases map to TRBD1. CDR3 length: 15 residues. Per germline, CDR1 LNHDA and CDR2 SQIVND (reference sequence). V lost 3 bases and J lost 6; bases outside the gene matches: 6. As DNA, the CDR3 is TGTGCCAGTAGTATGTGGACAGGGGAGGGTCAGCCCCAGCATTTT. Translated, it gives CASSMWTGEGQPQHF. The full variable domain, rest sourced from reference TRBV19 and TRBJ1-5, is DGGITQSPKYLFRKEGQNVTLSCEQNLNHDAMYWYRQDPGQGLRLIYYSQIVNDFQKGDIAEGYSVSREKKESFPLTVTSAQKNPTAFYLCASSMWTGEGQPQHFGDGTRLSIL.

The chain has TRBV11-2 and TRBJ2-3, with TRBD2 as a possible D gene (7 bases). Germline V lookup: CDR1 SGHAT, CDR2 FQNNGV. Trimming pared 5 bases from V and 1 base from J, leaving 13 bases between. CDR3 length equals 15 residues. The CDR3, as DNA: TGTGCCAGCAGCCCCCCGGGGGGCCGCACAGATACGCAGTATTTT. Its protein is CASSPPGGRTDTQYF. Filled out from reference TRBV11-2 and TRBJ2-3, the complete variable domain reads EAGVAQSPRYKIIEKRQSVAFWCNPISGHATLYWYQQILGQGPKLLIQFQNNGVVDDSQLPKDRFSAERLKGVDSTLKIQPAKLEDSAVYLCASSPPGGRTDTQYFGPGTRLTVL.

CDR3 amino acids: CASRIGTDYNEQFF. CDR3 DNA: TGTGCAAGTCGCATCGGGACAGACTACAATGAGCAGTTCTTC. The chain links TRBV12-2 to TRBJ2-1; the DNA was not compared with TRBD1, the D call given in the table. TRBV12-2 is labeled a pseudogene. This CDR3 comprises 14 residues.

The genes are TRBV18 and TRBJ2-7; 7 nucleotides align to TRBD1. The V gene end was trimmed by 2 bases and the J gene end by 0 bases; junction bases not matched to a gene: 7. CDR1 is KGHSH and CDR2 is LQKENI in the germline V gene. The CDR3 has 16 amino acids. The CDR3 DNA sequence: TGTGCCAGCTCACCATCGAGAGGGGGCGTCTCCTACGAGCAGTACTTC. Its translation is CASSPSRGGVSYEQYF.

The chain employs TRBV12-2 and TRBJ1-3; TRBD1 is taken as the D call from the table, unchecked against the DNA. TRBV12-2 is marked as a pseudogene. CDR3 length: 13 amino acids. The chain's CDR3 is CASRGQGGNTIYF. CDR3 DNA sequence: TGTGCAAGTCGGGGGCAGGGTGGAAACACCATATATTTT.

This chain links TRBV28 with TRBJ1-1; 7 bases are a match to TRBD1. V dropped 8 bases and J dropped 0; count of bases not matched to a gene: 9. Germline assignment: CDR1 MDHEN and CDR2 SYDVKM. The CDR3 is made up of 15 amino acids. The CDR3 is CASQTPTGMNTEAFF. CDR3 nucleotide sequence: TGTGCCAGCCAGACCCCGACAGGGATGAACACTGAAGCTTTCTTT. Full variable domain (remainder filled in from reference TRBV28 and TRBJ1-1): DVKVTQSSRYLVKRTGEKVFLECVQDMDHENMFWYRQDPGLGLRLIYFSYDVKMKEKGDIPEGYSVSREKKERFSLILESASTNQTSMYLCASQTPTGMNTEAFFGQGTRLTVV.

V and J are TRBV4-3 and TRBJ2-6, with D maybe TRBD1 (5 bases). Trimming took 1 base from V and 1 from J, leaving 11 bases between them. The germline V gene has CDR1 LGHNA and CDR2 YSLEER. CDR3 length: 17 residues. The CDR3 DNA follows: TGCGCCAGCAGCCAAGTAGTCAGGGAATCTGGGGCCAACGTCCTGACTTTC. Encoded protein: CASSQVVRESGANVLTF.

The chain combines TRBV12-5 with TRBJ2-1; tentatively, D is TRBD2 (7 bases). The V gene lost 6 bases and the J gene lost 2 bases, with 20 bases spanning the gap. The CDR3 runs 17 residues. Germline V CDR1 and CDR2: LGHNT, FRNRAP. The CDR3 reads CASGPPGGLGAYNEQFF. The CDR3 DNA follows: TGTGCTAGTGGCCCCCCGGGGGGCCTGGGGGCCTACAATGAGCAGTTCTTC.

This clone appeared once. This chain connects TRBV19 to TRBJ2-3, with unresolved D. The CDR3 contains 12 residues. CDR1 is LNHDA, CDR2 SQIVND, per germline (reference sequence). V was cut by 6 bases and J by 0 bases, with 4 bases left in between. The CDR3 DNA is TGTGCCAGTAGGGCTAGCACAGATACGCAGTATTTT. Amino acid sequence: CASRASTDTQYF.

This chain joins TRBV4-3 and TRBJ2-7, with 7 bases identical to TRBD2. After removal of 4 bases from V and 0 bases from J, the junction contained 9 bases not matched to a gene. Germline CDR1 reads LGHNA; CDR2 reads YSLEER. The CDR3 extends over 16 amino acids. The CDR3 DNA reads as TGCGCCAGCAGCCTTGATTACGGGGGGAGCTCCTACGAGCAGTACTTC. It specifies CASSLDYGGSSYEQYF.